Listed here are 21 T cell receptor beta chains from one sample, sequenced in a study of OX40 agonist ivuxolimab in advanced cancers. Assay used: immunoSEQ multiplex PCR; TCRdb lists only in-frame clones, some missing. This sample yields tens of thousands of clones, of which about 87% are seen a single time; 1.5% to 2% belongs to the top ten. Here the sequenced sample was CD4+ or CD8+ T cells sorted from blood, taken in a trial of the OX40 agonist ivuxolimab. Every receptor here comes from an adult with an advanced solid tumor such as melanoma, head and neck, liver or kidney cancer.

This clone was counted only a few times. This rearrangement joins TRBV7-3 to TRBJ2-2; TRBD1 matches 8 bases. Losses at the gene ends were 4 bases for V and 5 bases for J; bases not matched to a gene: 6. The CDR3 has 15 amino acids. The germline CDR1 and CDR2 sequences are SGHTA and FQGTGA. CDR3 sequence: CASSSQTGVTGELFF. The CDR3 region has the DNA TGTGCCAGCAGCTCCCAGACAGGGGTTACCGGGGAGCTGTTTTTT.

The CDR3 loop reads CASRAGAMNTEAFF. CDR3 nucleotides: TGTGCCAGCAGAGCAGGGGCGATGAACACTGAAGCTTTCTTT. The chain links TRBV7-9 to TRBJ1-1; the D gene is possibly TRBD1 (6 bases). Trimming took off 6 bases at V and 0 bases at J, with 11 bases between the two ends. The V gene's germline CDR1 is SEHNR and CDR2 FQNEAQ (reference sequence). There are 14 residues in the CDR3.

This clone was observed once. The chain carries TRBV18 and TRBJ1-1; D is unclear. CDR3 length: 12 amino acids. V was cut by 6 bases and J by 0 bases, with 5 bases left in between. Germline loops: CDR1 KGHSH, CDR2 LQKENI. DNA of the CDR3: TGTGCCAGCTCCTCGGTGAACACTGAAGCTTTCTTT. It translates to CASSSVNTEAFF.

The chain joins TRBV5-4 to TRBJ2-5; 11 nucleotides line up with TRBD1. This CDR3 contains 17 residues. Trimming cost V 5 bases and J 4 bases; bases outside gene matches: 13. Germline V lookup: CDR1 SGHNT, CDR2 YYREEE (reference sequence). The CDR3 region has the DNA TGTGCCAGCAGGCCGGGACAGGGGGTAGCGGTAGGAGAGACCCAGTACTTC. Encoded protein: CASRPGQGVAVGETQYF. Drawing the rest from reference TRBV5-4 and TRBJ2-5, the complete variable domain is ETGVTQSPTHLIKTRGQQVTLRCSSQSGHNTVSWYQQALGQGPQFIFQYYREEENGRGNFPPRFSGLQFPNYSSELNVNALELDDSALYLCASRPGQGVAVGETQYFGPGTRLLVL.

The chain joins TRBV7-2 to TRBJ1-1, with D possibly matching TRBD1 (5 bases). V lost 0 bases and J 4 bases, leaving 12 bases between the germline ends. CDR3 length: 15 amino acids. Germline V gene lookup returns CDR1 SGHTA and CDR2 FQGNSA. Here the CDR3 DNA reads TGTGCCAGCAGCTTAGCTCCCAGGGCGGGCACTGAAGCTTTCTTT. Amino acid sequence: CASSLAPRAGTEAFF.

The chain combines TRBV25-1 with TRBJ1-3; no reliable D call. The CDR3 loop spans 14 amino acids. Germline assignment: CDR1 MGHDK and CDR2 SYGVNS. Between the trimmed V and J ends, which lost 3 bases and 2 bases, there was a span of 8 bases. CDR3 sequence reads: CASSELYPGNTIYF. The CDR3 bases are TGTGCCAGCAGTGAGTTATACCCTGGAAACACCATATATTTT.

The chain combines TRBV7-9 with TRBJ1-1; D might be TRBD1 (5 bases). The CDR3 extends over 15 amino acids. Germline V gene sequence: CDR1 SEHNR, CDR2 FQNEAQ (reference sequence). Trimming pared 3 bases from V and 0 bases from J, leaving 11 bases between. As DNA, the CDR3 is TGTGCCAGCAGCTTTAGGGCAGGGTTGAACACTGAAGCTTTCTTT. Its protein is CASSFRAGLNTEAFF.

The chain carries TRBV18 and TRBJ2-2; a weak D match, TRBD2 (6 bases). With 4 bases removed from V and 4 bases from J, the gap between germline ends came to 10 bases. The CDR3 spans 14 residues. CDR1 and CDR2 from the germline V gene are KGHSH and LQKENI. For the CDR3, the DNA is TGTGCCAGCTCACGGAGGGAGGCCACCGGGGAGCTGTTTTTT. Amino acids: CASSRREATGELFF.

The CDR3 spells CASSLRQVLDTQYF. CDR3 in DNA: TGTGCCAGCAGCTTGAGACAGGTCTTAGATACGCAGTATTTT. This chain uses TRBV5-4 with TRBJ2-3; TRBD1 is a possible D gene (6 bases). V was cut by 1 base and J by 5 bases, with 11 bases left in between. Germline V lookup: CDR1 SGHNT, CDR2 YYREEE (reference sequence). There are 14 residues in the CDR3.

CDR3 loop: CASSMGLAATGELFF. The CDR3 nucleotides are TGTGCCAGTAGTATGGGCCTAGCGGCCACCGGGGAGCTGTTTTTT. The chain couples TRBV19 to TRBJ2-2; TRBD2 aligns across 7 bases. Per the germline V gene, CDR1 is LNHDA and CDR2 is SQIVND (reference sequence). The length of the CDR3 is 15 residues. V shed 3 bases, J shed 4 bases, and the junction held 5 bases outside the gene matches.

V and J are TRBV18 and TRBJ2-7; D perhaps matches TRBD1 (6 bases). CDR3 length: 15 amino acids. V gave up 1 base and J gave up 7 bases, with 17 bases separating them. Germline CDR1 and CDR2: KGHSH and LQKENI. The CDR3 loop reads CASSPQGDVRWEQYF. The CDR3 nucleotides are TGTGCCAGCTCACCACAGGGGGACGTACGATGGGAGCAGTACTTC. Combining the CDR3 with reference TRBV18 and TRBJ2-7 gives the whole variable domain NAGVMQNPRHLVRRRGQEARLRCSPMKGHSHVYWYRQLPEEGLKFMVYLQKENIIDESGMPKERFSAEFPKEGPSILRIQQVVRGDSAAYFCASSPQGDVRWEQYFGPGTRLTVT.

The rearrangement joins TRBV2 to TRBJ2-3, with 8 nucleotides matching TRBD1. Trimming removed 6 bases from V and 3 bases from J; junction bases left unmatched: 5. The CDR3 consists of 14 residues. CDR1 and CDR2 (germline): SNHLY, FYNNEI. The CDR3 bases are TGTGCCAGCAGCCGGACAGGGAGGACAGATACGCAGTATTTT. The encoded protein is CASSRTGRTDTQYF.

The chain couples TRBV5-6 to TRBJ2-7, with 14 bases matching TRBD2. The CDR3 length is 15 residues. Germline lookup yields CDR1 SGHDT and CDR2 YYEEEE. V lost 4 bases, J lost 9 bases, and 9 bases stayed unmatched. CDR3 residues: CASSPTSGGARRQYF. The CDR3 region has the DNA TGTGCCAGCAGCCCGACTAGCGGGGGGGCACGGCGGCAGTACTTC. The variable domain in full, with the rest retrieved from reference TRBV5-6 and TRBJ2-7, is DAGVTQSPTHLIKTRGQQVTLRCSPKSGHDTVSWYQQALGQGPQFIFQYYEEEERQRGNFPDRFSGHQFPNYSSELNVNALLLGDSALYLCASSPTSGGARRQYFGPGTRLTVT.

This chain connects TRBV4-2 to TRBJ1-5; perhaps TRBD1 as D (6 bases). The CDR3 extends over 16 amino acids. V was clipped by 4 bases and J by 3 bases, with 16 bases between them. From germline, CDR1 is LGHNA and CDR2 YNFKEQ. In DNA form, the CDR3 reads TGTGCCAGCAGCCCTTCTTTAGGACAGTTCAATCAGCCCCAGCATTTT. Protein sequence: CASSPSLGQFNQPQHF.

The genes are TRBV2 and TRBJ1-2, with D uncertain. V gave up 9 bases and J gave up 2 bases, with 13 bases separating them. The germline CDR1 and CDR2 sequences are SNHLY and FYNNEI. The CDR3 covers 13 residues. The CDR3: CASLLTFNYGYTF. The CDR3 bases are TGTGCCAGTCTACTGACATTCAACTATGGCTACACCTTC.

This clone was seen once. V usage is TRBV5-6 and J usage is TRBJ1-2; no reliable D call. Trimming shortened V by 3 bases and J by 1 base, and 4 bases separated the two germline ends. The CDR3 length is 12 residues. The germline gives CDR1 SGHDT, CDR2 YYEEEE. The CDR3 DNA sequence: TGTGCCAGCAGCTCCAGTAACTATGGCTACACCTTC. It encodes CASSSSNYGYTF.

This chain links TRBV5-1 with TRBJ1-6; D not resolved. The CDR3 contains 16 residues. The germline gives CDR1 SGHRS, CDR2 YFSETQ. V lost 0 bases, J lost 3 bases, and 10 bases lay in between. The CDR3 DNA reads TGCGCCAGCAGCTTGGGGGAGCACAGCTATAATTCACCCCTCCACTTT. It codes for CASSLGEHSYNSPLHF.

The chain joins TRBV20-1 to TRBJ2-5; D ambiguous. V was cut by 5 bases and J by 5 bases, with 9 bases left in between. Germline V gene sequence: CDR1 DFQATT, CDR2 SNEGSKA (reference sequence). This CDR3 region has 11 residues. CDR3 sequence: CSAGPRETQYF. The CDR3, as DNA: TGCAGTGCTGGGCCTAGGGAGACCCAGTACTTC.

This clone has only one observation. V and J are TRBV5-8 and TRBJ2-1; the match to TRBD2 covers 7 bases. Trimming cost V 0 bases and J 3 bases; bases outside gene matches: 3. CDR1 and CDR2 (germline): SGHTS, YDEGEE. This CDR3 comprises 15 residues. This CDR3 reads CASSLGLAVYNEQFF. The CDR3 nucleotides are TGTGCCAGCAGCTTGGGGCTAGCGGTCTACAATGAGCAGTTCTTC. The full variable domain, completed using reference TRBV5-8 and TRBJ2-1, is EAGVTQSPTHLIKTRGQQATLRCSPISGHTSVYWYQQALGLGLQFLLWYDEGEERNRGNFPPRFSGRQFPNYSSELNVNALELEDSALYLCASSLGLAVYNEQFFGPGTRLTVL.

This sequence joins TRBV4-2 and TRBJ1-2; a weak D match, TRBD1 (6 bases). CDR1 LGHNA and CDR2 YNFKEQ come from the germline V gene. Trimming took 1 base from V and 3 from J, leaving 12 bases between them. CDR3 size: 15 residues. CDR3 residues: CASSQVGARDYGYTF. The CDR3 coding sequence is TGTGCCAGCAGCCAAGTGGGGGCGCGGGACTATGGCTACACCTTC.

CDR3 sequence: CASSEAGNYGYTF. CDR3 sequence (DNA): TGTGCCAGCAGTGAAGCCGGGAACTATGGCTACACCTTC. The chain links TRBV6-1 to TRBJ1-2; D uncertain. The CDR3 is 13 amino acids. V dropped 0 bases and J dropped 2 bases, with 4 bases sitting between them. Germline V gene lookup returns CDR1 MNHNS and CDR2 SASEGT.